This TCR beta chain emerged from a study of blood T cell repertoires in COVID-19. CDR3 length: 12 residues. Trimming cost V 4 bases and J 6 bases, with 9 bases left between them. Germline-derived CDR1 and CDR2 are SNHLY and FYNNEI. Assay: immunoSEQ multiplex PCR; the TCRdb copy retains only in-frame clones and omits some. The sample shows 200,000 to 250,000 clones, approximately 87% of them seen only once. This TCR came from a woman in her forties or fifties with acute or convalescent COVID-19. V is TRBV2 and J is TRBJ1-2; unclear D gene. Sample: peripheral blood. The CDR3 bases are TGTGCCAGCAGTGGGGCGGGTGATGGCTACACCTTC. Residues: CASSGAGDGYTF.